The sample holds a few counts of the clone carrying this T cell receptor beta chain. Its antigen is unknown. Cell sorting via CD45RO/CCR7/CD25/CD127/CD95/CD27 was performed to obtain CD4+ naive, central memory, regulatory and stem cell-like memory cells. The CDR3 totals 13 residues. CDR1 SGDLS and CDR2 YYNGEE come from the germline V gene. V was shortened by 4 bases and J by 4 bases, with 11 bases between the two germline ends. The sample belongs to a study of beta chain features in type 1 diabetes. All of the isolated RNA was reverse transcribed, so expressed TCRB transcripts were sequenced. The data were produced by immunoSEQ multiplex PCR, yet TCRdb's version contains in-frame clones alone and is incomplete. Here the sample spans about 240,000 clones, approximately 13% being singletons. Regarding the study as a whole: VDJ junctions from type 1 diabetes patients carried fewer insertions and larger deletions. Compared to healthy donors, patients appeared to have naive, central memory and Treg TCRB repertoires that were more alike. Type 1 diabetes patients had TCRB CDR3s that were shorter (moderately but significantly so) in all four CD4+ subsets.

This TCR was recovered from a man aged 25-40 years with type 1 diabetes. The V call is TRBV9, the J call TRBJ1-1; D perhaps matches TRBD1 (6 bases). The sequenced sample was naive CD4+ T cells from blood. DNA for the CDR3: TGTGCCAGCAGCACCCGACAGGCCACTGAAGCTTTCTTT. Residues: CASSTRQATEAFF.